Presented here are 23 T cell receptor beta chains from one specimen sequenced in a study of blood T cell repertoires in COVID-19. Produced via immunoSEQ multiplex PCR; TCRdb's table is partial and in-frame only. The table records roughly 380,000 clones, less than 90% of them present only once. The source material was PBMCs or T cells enriched from blood (not recorded which). These receptors originate from a woman younger than 45 who had recovered from COVID-19.

The chain combines TRBV19 with TRBJ1-6, with TRBD1 identical over 7 bases. J was trimmed by 7 bases and V by 9 bases; bases with no gene match: 3. Germline CDR1 and CDR2: LNHDA and SQIVND (reference sequence). The CDR3 is 12 residues long. The CDR3 loop is CASGDSNSPLHF. CDR3 sequence (DNA): TGTGCCAGCGGGGACAGCAATTCACCCCTCCACTTT. Supplemented by reference TRBV19 and TRBJ1-6, the full variable domain reads DGGITQSPKYLFRKEGQNVTLSCEQNLNHDAMYWYRQDPGQGLRLIYYSQIVNDFQKGDIAEGYSVSREKKESFPLTVTSAQKNPTAFYLCASGDSNSPLHFGNGTRLTVT.

The chain carries TRBV27 and TRBJ2-1; 7 bases line up with TRBD1. The CDR3 runs to 15 residues. The V and J ends lost 5 bases and 3 bases, in that order; junction bases with no gene match: 7. Germline V gene data show CDR1 as MNHEY and CDR2 as SMNVEV (reference sequence). The CDR3 region is CASSTPGGLYNEQFF. The CDR3 nucleotides are TGTGCCAGCAGTACGCCAGGGGGTCTCTACAATGAGCAGTTCTTC.

The rearrangement uses TRBV9 and TRBJ1-2, with 8 positions matching TRBD1. The V gene's germline CDR1 is SGDLS and CDR2 YYNGEE. J lost 6 bases, V lost 4 bases, and 8 bases had no gene match. This CDR3 region has 14 residues. Here the CDR3 reads CASSPSQGANGYTF. CDR3 DNA sequence: TGTGCCAGCAGCCCGTCCCAGGGGGCAAATGGCTACACCTTC.

The gene calls are TRBV7-9 and TRBJ2-1; 14 bases fit TRBD2. The germline V gene encodes CDR1 SEHNR and CDR2 FQNEAQ (reference sequence). The CDR3 is made up of 15 amino acids. V shed 5 bases, J shed 5 bases, and the junction held 2 bases outside the gene matches. The DNA of the CDR3 is TGTGCCAGCAGCATGACTAGCGGGAGGGACAATGAGCAGTTCTTC. Its protein product is CASSMTSGRDNEQFF.

This clone was counted a single time. This chain joins TRBV24-1 and TRBJ2-3; 9 bases line up with TRBD2. With V trimmed by 5 bases and J by 8 bases, 4 bases remained unmatched. The CDR3 length is 13 residues. CDR1 is KGHDR, CDR2 SFDVKD, per germline. This CDR3 is CATSAASGATQYF. CDR3 in DNA: TGTGCCACCAGTGCTGCTAGCGGGGCTACGCAGTATTTT.

The V gene is TRBV5-1, the J gene TRBJ2-7, with a possible D match to TRBD2 (5 bases). CDR3 length equals 13 residues. V lost 4 bases and J 2 bases, leaving 10 bases between the germline ends. Germline assignment: CDR1 SGHRS and CDR2 YFSETQ. The CDR3 sequence is CASSQGSTYEQYF. For the CDR3, the DNA is TGCGCCAGCAGCCAAGGGAGTACCTACGAGCAGTACTTC.

This clone was seen only a few times. The V and J genes are TRBV18 and TRBJ1-2; 10 positions match TRBD1. Germline V gene data show CDR1 as KGHSH and CDR2 as LQKENI. CDR3 length: 16 amino acids. V shed 0 bases and J 10 bases; nucleotides not matched to a gene: 11. CDR3 nucleotides: TGTGCCAGCTCACCACCGGGTCCGGGACAGGGGACATCCTACACCTTC. It encodes CASSPPGPGQGTSYTF.

V is TRBV18 and J is TRBJ1-5; D is perhaps TRBD1 (6 bases). Trimming took 4 bases from V and 5 from J, leaving 15 bases between them. This CDR3 comprises 15 residues. Germline CDR1 is KGHSH and CDR2 is LQKENI. The CDR3 sequence is CASSQSGAADQPQHF. For the CDR3, the DNA is TGTGCCAGCTCACAATCAGGGGCGGCTGATCAGCCCCAGCATTTT.

CDR3 residues: CASSPTSGSPNEQFF. The CDR3 DNA is TGTGCCAGCAGTCCGACTAGCGGGAGCCCCAATGAGCAGTTCTTC. The V gene is TRBV28, the J gene TRBJ2-1, with 12 bases that match TRBD2. The ends lost 5 bases at V and 6 bases at J; junction bases unmatched: 5. Germline loops: CDR1 MDHEN, CDR2 SYDVKM. The CDR3 spans 15 residues.

This chain connects TRBV19 to TRBJ2-1; no reliable D call. CDR3 length equals 12 residues. V shed 7 bases and J shed 8 bases, with 12 bases lying between them. Germline CDR1 is LNHDA and CDR2 is SQIVND (reference sequence). The CDR3 reads CASTSSRDEQFF. The CDR3 DNA reads TGTGCCAGTACTAGTAGTCGCGATGAGCAGTTCTTC.

The gene calls are TRBV5-1 and TRBJ2-1, with D maybe TRBD2 (5 bases). The CDR3 runs to 16 residues. Germline CDR1 is SGHRS and CDR2 is YFSETQ. The ends were cut back, 4 bases at V and 2 bases at J, with 16 bases in the middle. CDR3 coding DNA: TGCGCCAGCAGCCCTAGACCGAGGGAAACCTACAATGAGCAGTTCTTC. It specifies CASSPRPRETYNEQFF.

This chain connects TRBV28 to TRBJ1-2; D may be TRBD1 (5 bases). CDR1 is MDHEN, CDR2 SYDVKM, per germline. The ends were cut back, 2 bases at V and 4 bases at J, with 23 bases in the middle. The CDR3 contains 18 residues. The CDR3 DNA reads as TGTGCCAGCAGTTTACTGCCAACTGGCCGGGGGTTGAGCTATGGCTACACCTTC. Translating gives CASSLLPTGRGLSYGYTF.

This clone was recorded a few times. The V and J genes are TRBV7-6 and TRBJ1-1, with D unclear. Looked up from germline, CDR1 is SGHVS and CDR2 is FNYEAQ. V was cut by 5 bases and J by 0 bases, with 7 bases left in between. CDR3 length: 13 amino acids. CDR3 in DNA: TGTGCCAGCAGCGCCGACTTGAACACTGAAGCTTTCTTT. It codes for CASSADLNTEAFF.

The chain joins TRBV4-2 to TRBJ2-1, with 7 positions matching TRBD2. The junction had 5 bases not matched to a gene; V was cut back by 0 bases and J by 3 bases. Germline CDR1 reads LGHNA; CDR2 reads YNFKEQ. The CDR3 is made up of 16 amino acids. The CDR3 DNA sequence: TGTGCCAGCAGCCAAGATTTAAGCGGGGTCTACAATGAGCAGTTCTTC. Translation: CASSQDLSGVYNEQFF.

This sequence joins TRBV7-3 and TRBJ2-1, with 9 nucleotides matching TRBD2. Germline V gene data show CDR1 as SGHTA and CDR2 as FQGTGA. Trimming cost V 4 bases and J 9 bases; bases outside gene matches: 13. CDR3 length equals 16 residues. In DNA, the CDR3 is TGTGCCAGCAGCTCCCCCGGATTAGCGGGGGAGGTTGAGCAGTTCTTC. It yields the protein CASSSPGLAGEVEQFF.

The genes are TRBV12-3 or TRBV12-4 and TRBJ1-6, with no clear D. Between the trimmed V and J ends, which lost 2 bases and 11 bases, there was a span of 7 bases. The CDR3 has 12 residues. As DNA, the CDR3 is TGTGCCAGCAGTTTATCCGGGACACCCCTCCACTTT. Amino acid sequence: CASSLSGTPLHF.

J is TRBJ2-5 and V is TRBV24-1, with 7 bases aligning to TRBD2. This CDR3 region has 16 residues. The junction had 8 bases not matched to a gene; V was cut back by 0 bases and J by 5 bases. CDR1 is KGHDR and CDR2 is SFDVKD in the germline V gene. Here the CDR3 reads CATSDLEGGPVETQYF. CDR3 DNA: TGTGCCACCAGTGATTTGGAGGGAGGGCCGGTTGAGACCCAGTACTTC.

This chain uses TRBV7-2 with TRBJ2-1; TRBD1 matches at 7 bases. Germline CDR1 is SGHTA and CDR2 is FQGNSA. This CDR3 spans 17 amino acids. With V trimmed by 4 bases and J by 1 base, 10 bases remained unmatched. CDR3 sequence: CASSWTSGGGSYNEQFF. The CDR3 bases are TGTGCCAGCAGCTGGACCTCAGGGGGTGGTTCCTACAATGAGCAGTTCTTC. Together with reference TRBV7-2 and TRBJ2-1, the CDR3 gives the full variable domain: GAGVSQSPSNKVTEKGKDVELRCDPISGHTALYWYRQSLGQGLEFLIYFQGNSAPDKSGLPSDRFSAERTGGSVSTLTIQRTQQEDSAVYLCASSWTSGGGSYNEQFFGPGTRLTVL.

This clone was detected once. The rearrangement links TRBV28 to TRBJ2-7, with D maybe TRBD1 (5 bases). Germline-derived CDR1 and CDR2 are MDHEN and SYDVKM. This CDR3 contains 17 residues. V was clipped by 2 bases and J by 0 bases, with 17 bases between them. CDR3 bases: TGTGCCAGCAGTTTACCGGCCCAGGGTCCCCACTCCTACGAGCAGTACTTC. This encodes CASSLPAQGPHSYEQYF.

About this clone: The same CDR3 is also encoded by other DNA sequences in this sample. The chain couples TRBV5-6 to TRBJ2-7; TRBD1 agrees at 7 bases. Trimming cost V 3 bases and J 2 bases; bases outside gene matches: 5. This CDR3 region has 14 residues. Germline V gene data show CDR1 as SGHDT and CDR2 as YYEEEE. The CDR3 loop is CASSSLDRAYEQYF. In DNA, the CDR3 is TGTGCCAGCAGCTCCCTCGACAGGGCCTACGAGCAGTACTTC.

Of note for this clone: One end of the junction fails to match germline, which may point to a read error. The chain combines TRBV3-1 (or the pseudogene TRBV3-2) with TRBJ1-2; possible D gene TRBD1, 5 bases. Germline values: CDR1 LGHDT, CDR2 YNNKEL (reference sequence). The CDR3 spans 15 residues. CDR3 loop: CASSQGVGRAYGYTF. CDR3 nucleotide sequence: TGTGCCAGCAGTCAAGGGGTAGGCAGGGCCTATGGCTACACCTTC.

For the CDR3, the DNA is TGTGCCAGCTCACTGGACAGGCTGGGAGAAAAACTGTTTTTT. Translated, it gives CASSLDRLGEKLFF. The chain combines TRBV18 with TRBJ1-4, with TRBD1 matching 7 bases. After removal of 4 bases from V and 8 bases from J, the junction contained 7 bases not matched to a gene. The CDR3 covers 14 residues. Germline CDR1 KGHSH, CDR2 LQKENI.

This clone has a single count. This rearrangement joins TRBV5-1 to TRBJ2-5; TRBD1 aligns across 7 bases. The CDR3 contains 15 residues. Germline V lookup: CDR1 SGHRS, CDR2 YFSETQ. The V gene end was trimmed by 2 bases and the J gene end by 5 bases; junction bases not matched to a gene: 9. CDR3 in DNA: TGCGCCAGCAGCTTCGGACAGGTGGATCTCGAGACCCAGTACTTC. This translates into CASSFGQVDLETQYF.